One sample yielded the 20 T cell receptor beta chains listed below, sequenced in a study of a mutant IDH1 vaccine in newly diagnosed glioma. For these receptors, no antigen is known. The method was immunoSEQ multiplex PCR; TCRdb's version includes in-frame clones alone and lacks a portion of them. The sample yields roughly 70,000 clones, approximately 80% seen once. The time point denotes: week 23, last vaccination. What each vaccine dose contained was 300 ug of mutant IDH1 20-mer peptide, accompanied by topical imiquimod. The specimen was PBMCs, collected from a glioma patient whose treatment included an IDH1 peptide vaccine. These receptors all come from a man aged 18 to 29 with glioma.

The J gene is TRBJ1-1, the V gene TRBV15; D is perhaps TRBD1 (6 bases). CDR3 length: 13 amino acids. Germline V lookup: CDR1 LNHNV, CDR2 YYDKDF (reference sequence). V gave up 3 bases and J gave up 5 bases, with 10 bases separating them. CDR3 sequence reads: CATSRRGGTEAFF. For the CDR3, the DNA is TGTGCCACCAGCAGGAGAGGGGGGACTGAAGCTTTCTTT.

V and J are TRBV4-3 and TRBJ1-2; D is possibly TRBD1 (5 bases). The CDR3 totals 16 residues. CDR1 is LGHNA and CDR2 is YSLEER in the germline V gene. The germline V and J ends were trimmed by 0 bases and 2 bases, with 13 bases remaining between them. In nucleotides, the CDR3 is TGCGCCAGCAGCCAAGATGGGAACAGGCCGAACTATGGCTACACCTTC. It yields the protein CASSQDGNRPNYGYTF.

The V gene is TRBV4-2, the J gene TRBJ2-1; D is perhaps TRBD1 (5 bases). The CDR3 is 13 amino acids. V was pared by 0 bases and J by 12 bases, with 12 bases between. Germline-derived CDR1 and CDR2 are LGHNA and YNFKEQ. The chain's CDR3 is CASSQDRVTGQFF. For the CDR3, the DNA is TGTGCCAGCAGCCAAGACAGGGTTACCGGGCAGTTCTTC.

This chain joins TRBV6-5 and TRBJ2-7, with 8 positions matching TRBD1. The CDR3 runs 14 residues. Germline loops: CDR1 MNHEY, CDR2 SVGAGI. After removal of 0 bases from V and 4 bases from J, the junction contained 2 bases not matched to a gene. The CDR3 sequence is CASSYSTGAYEQYF. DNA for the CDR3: TGTGCCAGCAGTTACTCGACAGGGGCGTACGAGCAGTACTTC.

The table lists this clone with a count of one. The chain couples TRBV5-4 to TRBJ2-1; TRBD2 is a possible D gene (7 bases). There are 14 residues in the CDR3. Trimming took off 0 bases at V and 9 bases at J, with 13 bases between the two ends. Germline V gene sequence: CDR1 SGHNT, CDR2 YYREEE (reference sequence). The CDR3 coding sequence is TGTGCCAGCAGCTTGGGAGGGGGGGACGGTGAGCAGTTCTTC. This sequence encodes CASSLGGGDGEQFF.

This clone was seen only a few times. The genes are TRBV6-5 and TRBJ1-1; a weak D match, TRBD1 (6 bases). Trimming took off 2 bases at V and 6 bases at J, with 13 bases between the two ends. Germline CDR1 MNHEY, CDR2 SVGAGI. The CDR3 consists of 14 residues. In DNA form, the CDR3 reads TGTGCCAGCAGTTACCTCGACAGGAGCCCTGAAGCTTTCTTT. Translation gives CASSYLDRSPEAFF.

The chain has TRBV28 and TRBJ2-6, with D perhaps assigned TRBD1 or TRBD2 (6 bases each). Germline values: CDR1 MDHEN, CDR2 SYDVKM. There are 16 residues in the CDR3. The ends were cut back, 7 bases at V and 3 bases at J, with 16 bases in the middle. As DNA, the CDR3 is TGTGCCAGCACCCTAAGGGGGGACTTTGGGGCCAACGTCCTGACTTTC. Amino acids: CASTLRGDFGANVLTF. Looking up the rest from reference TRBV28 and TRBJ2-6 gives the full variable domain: DVKVTQSSRYLVKRTGEKVFLECVQDMDHENMFWYRQDPGLGLRLIYFSYDVKMKEKGDIPEGYSVSREKKERFSLILESASTNQTSMYLCASTLRGDFGANVLTFGAGSRLTVL.

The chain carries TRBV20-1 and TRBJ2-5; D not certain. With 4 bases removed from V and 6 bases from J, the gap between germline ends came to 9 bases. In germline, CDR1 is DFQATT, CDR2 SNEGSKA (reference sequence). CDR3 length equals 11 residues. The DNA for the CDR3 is TGCAGTGCTAACCCGGGTCAGACCCAGTACTTC. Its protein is CSANPGQTQYF.

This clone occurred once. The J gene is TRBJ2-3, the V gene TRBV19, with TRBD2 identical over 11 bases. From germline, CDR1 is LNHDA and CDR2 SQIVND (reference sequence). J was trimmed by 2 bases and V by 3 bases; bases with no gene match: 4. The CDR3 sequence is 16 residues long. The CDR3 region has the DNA TGTGCCAGTAGTATGTTGACTAGCGGGATCACAGATACGCAGTATTTT. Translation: CASSMLTSGITDTQYF.

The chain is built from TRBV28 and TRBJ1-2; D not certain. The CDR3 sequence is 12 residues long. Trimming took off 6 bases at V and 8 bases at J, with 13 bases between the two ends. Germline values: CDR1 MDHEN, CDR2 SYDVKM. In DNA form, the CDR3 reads TGTGCCAGCAGCCAACGAGGGAGCGGCTACACCTTC. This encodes CASSQRGSGYTF.

The CDR3 here is CASSRGQGARVGNQPQHF. In DNA, the CDR3 is TGTGCCAGCAGCCGGGGACAGGGGGCTCGTGTTGGCAATCAGCCCCAGCATTTT. This rearrangement joins TRBV5-6 to TRBJ1-5; 12 bases map to TRBD1. This CDR3 has 18 amino acids. V lost 4 bases and J lost 2; bases outside the gene matches: 10. From germline, CDR1 is SGHDT and CDR2 YYEEEE.

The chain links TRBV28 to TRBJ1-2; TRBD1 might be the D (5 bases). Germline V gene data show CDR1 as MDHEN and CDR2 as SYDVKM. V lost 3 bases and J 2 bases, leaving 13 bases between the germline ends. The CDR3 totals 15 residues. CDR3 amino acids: CASSLWVQGNYGYTF. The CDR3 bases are TGTGCCAGCAGTTTGTGGGTCCAGGGCAACTATGGCTACACCTTC.

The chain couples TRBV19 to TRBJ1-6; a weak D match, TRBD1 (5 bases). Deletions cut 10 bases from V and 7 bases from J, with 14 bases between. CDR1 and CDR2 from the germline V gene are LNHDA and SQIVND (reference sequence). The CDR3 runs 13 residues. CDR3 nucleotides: TGTGCCACCCCCGGGACCGGGAATTCACCCCTCCACTTT. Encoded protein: CATPGTGNSPLHF.

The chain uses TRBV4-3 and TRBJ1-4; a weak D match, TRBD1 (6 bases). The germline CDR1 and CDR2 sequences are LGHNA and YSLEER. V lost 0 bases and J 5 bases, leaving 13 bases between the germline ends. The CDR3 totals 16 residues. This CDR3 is CASSQEGGWLNEKLFF. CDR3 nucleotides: TGCGCCAGCAGCCAAGAAGGGGGGTGGCTGAATGAAAAACTGTTTTTT.

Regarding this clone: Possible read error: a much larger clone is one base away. CDR3 coding DNA: TGTGCCAGCAGTGAACTAGCGGAGGGCTCCTACGAGCAGTACTTC. Translation gives CASSELAEGSYEQYF. The chain couples TRBV6-4 to TRBJ2-7, with 8 bases matching TRBD2. Germline lookup yields CDR1 MRHNA and CDR2 SNTAGT. The CDR3 is 15 residues long. Germline trimming cut 3 bases from V and 0 bases from J; bases unmatched to any gene: 4.

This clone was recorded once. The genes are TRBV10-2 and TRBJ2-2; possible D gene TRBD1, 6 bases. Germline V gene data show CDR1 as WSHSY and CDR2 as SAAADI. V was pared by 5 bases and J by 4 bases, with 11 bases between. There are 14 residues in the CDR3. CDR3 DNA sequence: TGCGCCAGCAGTCCGGGACATTCCACCGGGGAGCTGTTTTTT. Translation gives CASSPGHSTGELFF.

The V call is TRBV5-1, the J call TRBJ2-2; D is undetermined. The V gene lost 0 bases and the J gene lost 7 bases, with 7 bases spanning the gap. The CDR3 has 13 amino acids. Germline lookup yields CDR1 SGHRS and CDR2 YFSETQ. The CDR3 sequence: CASSLAIDGELFF. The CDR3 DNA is TGCGCCAGCAGCTTGGCCATTGACGGGGAGCTGTTTTTT.

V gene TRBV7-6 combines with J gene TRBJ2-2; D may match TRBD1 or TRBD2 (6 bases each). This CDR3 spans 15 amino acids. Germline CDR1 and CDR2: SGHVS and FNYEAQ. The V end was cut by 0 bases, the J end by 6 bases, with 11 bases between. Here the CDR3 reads CASSLAGGIAGELFF. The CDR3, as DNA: TGTGCCAGCAGCTTAGCAGGGGGGATAGCCGGGGAGCTGTTTTTT.

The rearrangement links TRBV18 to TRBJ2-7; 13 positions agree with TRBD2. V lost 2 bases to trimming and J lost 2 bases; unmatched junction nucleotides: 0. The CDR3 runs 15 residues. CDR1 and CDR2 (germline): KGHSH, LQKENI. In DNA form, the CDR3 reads TGTGCCAGCTCACCAGGACTAGCGGGAGCCTACGAGCAGTACTTC. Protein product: CASSPGLAGAYEQYF.

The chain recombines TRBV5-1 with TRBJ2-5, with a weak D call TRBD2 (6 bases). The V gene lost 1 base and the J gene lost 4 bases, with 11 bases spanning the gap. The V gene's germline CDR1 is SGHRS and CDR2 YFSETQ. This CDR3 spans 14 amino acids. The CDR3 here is CASSLISGSETQYF. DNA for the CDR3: TGCGCCAGCAGCTTGATCAGCGGGTCAGAGACCCAGTACTTC.